The source of this T cell receptor beta chain is a study of blood T cell repertoires in COVID-19. Study-wide background: Some COVID-19 samples were acute and others convalescent; all came from the United States, Italy and Spain. T cells, B-cell-depleted T cells, or PBMCs provided the cDNA or gDNA that served as material.

The Seattle patients, enrolled during active infection, were followed longitudinally. Original methodology: Amplification with reference gene primers provided the estimates of nucleated cell counts. TCRdb's copy holds only in-frame clones and misses some; the assay was immunoSEQ multiplex PCR. V, J and clone size are those of that table, while D and trimming were read from the DNA. Found here are a few hundred thousand clones, roughly 84% of them singletons; the top ten hold around a sixth. V was trimmed by 5 bases and J by 4 bases, leaving 11 bases between them. The length of the CDR3 is 13 residues. Germline V gene data show CDR1 as LNHDA and CDR2 as SQIVND (reference sequence).

Material: peripheral blood. J is TRBJ1-1 and V is TRBV19; D may be TRBD1 (6 bases). The origin of this receptor is a person aged 70 to 85 with COVID-19, enrolled during active disease. The CDR3 coding sequence is TGTGCCAGTAGTGCCACAGGGAGCACTGAAGCTTTCTTT. Residues: CASSATGSTEAFF. Together with reference TRBV19 and TRBJ1-1, the CDR3 gives the full variable domain: DGGITQSPKYLFRKEGQNVTLSCEQNLNHDAMYWYRQDPGQGLRLIYYSQIVNDFQKGDIAEGYSVSREKKESFPLTVTSAQKNPTAFYLCASSATGSTEAFFGQGTRLTVV.